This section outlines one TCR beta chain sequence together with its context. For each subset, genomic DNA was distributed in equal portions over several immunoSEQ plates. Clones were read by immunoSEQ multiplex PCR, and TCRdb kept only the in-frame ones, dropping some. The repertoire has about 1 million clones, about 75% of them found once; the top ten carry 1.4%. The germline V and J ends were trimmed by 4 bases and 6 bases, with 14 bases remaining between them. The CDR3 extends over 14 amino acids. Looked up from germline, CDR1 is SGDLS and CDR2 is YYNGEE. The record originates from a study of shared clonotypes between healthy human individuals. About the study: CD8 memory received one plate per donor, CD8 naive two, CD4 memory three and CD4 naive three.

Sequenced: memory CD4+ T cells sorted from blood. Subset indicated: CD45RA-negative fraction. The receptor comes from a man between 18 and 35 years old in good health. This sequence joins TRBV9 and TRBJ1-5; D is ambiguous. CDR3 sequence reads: CASSQEGVTQPQHF. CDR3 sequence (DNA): TGTGCCAGCAGCCAGGAGGGTGTAACTCAGCCCCAGCATTTT.